The rows below give T cell receptor beta chains drawn from one sample of a study of shared clonotypes between healthy human individuals. Sequencing was performed with immunoSEQ multiplex PCR; in TCRdb, only in-frame clones are kept and a portion is missing. This sample yields 2 million to 2.5 million clones, of which about 90% are seen a single time; around 0.38% belongs to the top ten. The sample comprised naive CD4+ T cells from PBMCs. The receptor source for this set is a young man in good health. Some clones in this sample may be carry-over from other donors' samples. Both conserved end residues are part of each CDR3. The order of the fields is J gene, V gene, D gene, CDR3 protein. The D gene is left open where the match is weak.

TRBJ2-1,TRBV27,NA,CASSYMGAYNEQFF
TRBJ2-1,TRBV27,TRBD2,CASSQTSGSRPYNEQFF
TRBJ2-7,TRBV7-8,NA,CASSSSGTGSYEQYF
TRBJ2-4,TRBV6-6,TRBD2,CAAGDIQYF
TRBJ2-5,TRBV2,NA,CASRTAGETQYF
TRBJ2-7,TRBV7-2,TRBD1,CASSRSGTGSYEQYF
TRBJ2-7,TRBV7-9,TRBD2,CASSPGTSGVSYEQYF
TRBJ2-4,TRBV5-6,TRBD1,CASSKTGVKNIQYF
TRBJ2-1,TRBV20-1,NA,CSARERGEQFF
TRBJ2-2,TRBV19,NA,CASSIYRDAGELFF
TRBJ1-2,TRBV28,TRBD1,CASSLSGAGTGGYGYTF